A single TCR beta chain is shown here with its context. The antigen is undetermined. Constant-segment primers and 5'RACE yielded cDNA libraries for TCR alpha and TCR beta, each carrying sample barcodes and UMIs. TCRdb recomputed calls from the 5' RACE reads with MiXCR, one row per CDR3 protein. This repertoire shows 350,000 or so distinct CDR3 sequences, around 20% found once; its top ten account for around an eighth. V lost 4 bases to trimming and J lost 5 bases, with 15 bases between them. The CDR3 sequence is 15 residues long. The entry originates in a study of T-cell memory formation after mild COVID-19. Study summary: Largely donor-specific TCR clusters were found.

Study-wide results and caveats: Researchers found some responding clones in pre-infection memory, a sign that cross-reactive memory joined. Clones contracting across day 15 to 85 had a balanced CD4/CD8 profile; later expanding clones leaned CD4+.

The receptor's source is an adult woman who had mild COVID-19 (a few samples of this study predate the infection). Cell type and time point are not known. The sample taken for sequencing was PBMCs or a T cell subset sorted from them (not recorded which). The gene calls are TRBV12-3 or TRBV12-4 and TRBJ2-1; D is undetermined. The CDR3 coding sequence is TGTGCCAGCAGTTCCCGACTCACGCACGACAATGAGCAGTTCTTC. Translating gives CASSSRLTHDNEQFF.